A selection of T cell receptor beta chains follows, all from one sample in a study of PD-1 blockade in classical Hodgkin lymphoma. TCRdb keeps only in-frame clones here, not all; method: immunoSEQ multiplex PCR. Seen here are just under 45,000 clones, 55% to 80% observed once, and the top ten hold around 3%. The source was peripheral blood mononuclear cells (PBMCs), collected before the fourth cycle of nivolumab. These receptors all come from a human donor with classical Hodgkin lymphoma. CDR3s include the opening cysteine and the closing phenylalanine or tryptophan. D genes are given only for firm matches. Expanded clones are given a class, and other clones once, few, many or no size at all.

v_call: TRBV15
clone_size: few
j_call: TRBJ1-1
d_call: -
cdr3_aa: CATSREATAGTEAFF
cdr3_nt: TGTGCCACCAGCAGAGAAGCGACAGCGGGCACTGAAGCTTTCTTT

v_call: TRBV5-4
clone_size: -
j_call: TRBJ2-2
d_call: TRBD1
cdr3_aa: CASSAVLGQQNTGELFF
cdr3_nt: TGTGCCAGCAGCGCTGTACTGGGACAGCAGAACACCGGGGAGCTGTTTTTT

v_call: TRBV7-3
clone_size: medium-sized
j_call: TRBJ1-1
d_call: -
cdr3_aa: CASSLGERTEAFF
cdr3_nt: TGTGCCAGCAGCTTAGGGGAGAGGACTGAAGCTTTCTTT

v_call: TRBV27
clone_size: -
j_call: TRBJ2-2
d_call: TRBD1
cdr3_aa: CASRRDRVDTGELFF
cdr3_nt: TGTGCCAGCAGGCGGGACAGGGTAGACACCGGGGAGCTGTTTTTT

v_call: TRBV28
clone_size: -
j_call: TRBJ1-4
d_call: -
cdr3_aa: CASSLQGYNEKLFF
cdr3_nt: TGTGCCAGCAGTTTACAGGGATATAATGAAAAACTGTTTTTT

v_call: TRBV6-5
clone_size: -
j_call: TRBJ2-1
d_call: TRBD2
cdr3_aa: CASSYSGTSGWNEQFF
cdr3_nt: TGTGCCAGCAGTTACTCGGGGACTAGCGGGTGGAATGAGCAGTTCTTC

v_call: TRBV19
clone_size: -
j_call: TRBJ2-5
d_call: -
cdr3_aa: CASSIEEGAKTQYF
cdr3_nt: TGTGCCAGTAGTATTGAGGAGGGGGCAAAGACCCAGTACTTC

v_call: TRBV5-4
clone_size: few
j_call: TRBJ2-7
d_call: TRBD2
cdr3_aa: CASSSTSVSYEQYF
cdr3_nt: TGTGCCAGCAGCTCAACTAGCGTCTCCTACGAGCAGTACTTC

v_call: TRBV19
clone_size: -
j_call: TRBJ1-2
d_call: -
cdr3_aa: CAGTVGDYGYTF
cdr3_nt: TGTGCCGGGACTGTCGGGGACTATGGCTACACCTTC

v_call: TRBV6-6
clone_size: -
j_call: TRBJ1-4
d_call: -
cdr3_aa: CASSYSFTTAEKLFF
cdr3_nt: TGTGCCAGCAGTTACTCCTTCACAACTGCTGAAAAACTGTTTTTT

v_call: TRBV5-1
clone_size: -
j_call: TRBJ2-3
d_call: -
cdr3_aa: CASSSDSLSTDTQYF
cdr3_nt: TGCGCCAGCAGCTCGGACTCCTTAAGCACAGATACGCAGTATTTT

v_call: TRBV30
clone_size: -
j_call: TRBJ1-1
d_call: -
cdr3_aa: CAWRGNTEAFF
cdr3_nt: TGTGCCTGGAGGGGAAACACTGAAGCTTTCTTT

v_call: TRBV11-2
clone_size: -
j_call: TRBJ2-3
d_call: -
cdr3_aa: CASSGRDSITDTQYF
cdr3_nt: TGTGCCAGCAGCGGCCGGGACTCCATCACAGATACGCAGTATTTT

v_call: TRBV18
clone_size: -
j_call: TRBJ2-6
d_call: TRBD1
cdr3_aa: CASSPRQGDKTGANVLTF
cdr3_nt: TGTGCCAGCTCACCACGACAGGGGGATAAGACTGGGGCCAACGTCCTGACTTTC

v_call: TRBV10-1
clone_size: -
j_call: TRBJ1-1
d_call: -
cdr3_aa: CASSDSGSANTEAFF
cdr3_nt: TGCGCCAGCAGTGATAGTGGGTCCGCGAACACTGAAGCTTTCTTT

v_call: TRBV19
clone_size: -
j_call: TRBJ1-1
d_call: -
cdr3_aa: CASSIQGLGNTEAFF
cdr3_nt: TGTGCCAGTAGTATACAGGGGCTGGGGAACACTGAAGCTTTCTTT

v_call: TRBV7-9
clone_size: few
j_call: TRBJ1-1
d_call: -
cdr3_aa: CASSLLQGNTEAFF
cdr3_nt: TGTGCCAGCAGCTTGTTACAGGGAAACACTGAAGCTTTCTTT

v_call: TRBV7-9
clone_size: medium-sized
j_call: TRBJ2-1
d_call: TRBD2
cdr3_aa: CASSSDLGTSGRTRIQFF
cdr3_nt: TGTGCCAGCAGCTCTGACTTAGGGACTAGCGGGAGAACCCGAATTCAGTTCTTC

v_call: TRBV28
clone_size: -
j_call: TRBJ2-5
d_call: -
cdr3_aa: CASSSPPETQYF
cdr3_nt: TGTGCCAGCAGCTCCCCCCCGGAGACCCAGTACTTC

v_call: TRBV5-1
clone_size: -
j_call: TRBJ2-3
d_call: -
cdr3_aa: CASSWYQGGGAGTDTQYF
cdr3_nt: TGCGCCAGCAGCTGGTACCAGGGCGGCGGGGCGGGCACAGATACGCAGTATTTT

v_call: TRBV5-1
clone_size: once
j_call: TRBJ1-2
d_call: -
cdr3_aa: CASSLDSANYGYTF
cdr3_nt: TGCGCCAGCAGCTTGGACAGCGCGAACTATGGCTACACCTTC

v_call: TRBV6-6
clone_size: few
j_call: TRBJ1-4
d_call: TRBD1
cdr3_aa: CASSPWTGRGEKLFF
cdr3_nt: TGTGCCAGCAGTCCGTGGACAGGGCGGGGTGAAAAACTGTTTTTT

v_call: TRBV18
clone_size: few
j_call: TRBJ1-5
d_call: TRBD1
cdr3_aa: CASSFDREDQPQHF
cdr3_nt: TGTGCCAGCTCCTTTGACAGGGAAGATCAGCCCCAGCATTTT